This TCR beta chain was obtained from a study of coeliac disease. Notes on the study in general: Cross-contamination between intraepithelial and lamina propria cells was possible.

The data were produced by immunoSEQ multiplex PCR, yet TCRdb's version contains in-frame clones alone and is incomplete. The sample shows more than 7,500 clones, 57% of them seen only once. About this clone: Its antigen is unknown.

V lost 3 bases and J lost 6, with 22 bases in between. Germline values: CDR1 SGHRS, CDR2 YFSETQ. This CDR3 is built from 16 residues. The chain employs TRBV5-1 and TRBJ2-7, with a possible D match to TRBD1 (6 bases). The sequence was collected from a woman aged 55-75 years with celiac disease. Sequencing was carried out using intraepithelial lymphocytes from the gut. Here the CDR3 reads CASSWAYRVGSSEQYF. The CDR3 DNA follows: TGCGCCAGCAGCTGGGCGTACAGGGTAGGTTCCAGCGAGCAGTACTTC.